The entry below describes one T cell receptor (beta chain). The antigen remains unidentified. Sample-barcoded 5' priming and a J-beta primer mix drove a second PCR of about 6 to 11 cycles. TCRdb reprocessed the 5' RACE reads via MiXCR and lists one record per CDR3 protein. The data show about 800,000 distinct CDR3 sequences, about 25% seen once. The germline V gene has CDR1 LGHNA and CDR2 YNFKEQ. Trimming pared 0 bases from V and 4 bases from J, leaving 15 bases between. The CDR3 totals 16 residues. This sample was included in a study of blood T cells in healthy people across ages. Study-wide points: Naive T cell percentage showed a strong correlation with the diversity of TCR beta.

The sample was also linked to a second study, of T cells of mothers and their children. Turning to that study: M1S, a second-PCR primer, added sample barcodes and 2-4 random nucleotides. Compared with unrelated pairs, related mother-child pairs had slightly higher, non-significant overlap.

Source material: blood. The TCR comes from a boy aged 5-17 years in good health. V is TRBV4-2 and J is TRBJ2-5; D possibly corresponds to TRBD2 (6 bases). In DNA, the CDR3 is TGTGCCAGCAGCCAAGAAACGTGGGGGGTCCGAGAGACCCAGTACTTC. It specifies CASSQETWGVRETQYF.